The source of this T cell receptor (beta chain) is a study of CD8 T cells in Susac syndrome. This CDR3 has 16 amino acids. Germline CDR1 MNHEY, CDR2 SVGAGI. V shed 0 bases and J shed 3 bases, with 15 bases lying between them. Reverse transcription used roughly 0.5 to 1 ug RNA and random hexamers. The method of amplification for TCR beta CDR3 was immunoSEQ multiplex PCR, covering 54 Vbeta and 13 Jbeta. Using its own MiXCR run on the immunoSEQ multiplex PCR reads, TCRdb lists one record per CDR3 protein. This sample has roughly 150,000 distinct CDR3 sequences, with roughly 95% found just once. This clonotype has just one count.

Sequencing used CD4+ T cells from PBMCs. This rearrangement joins TRBV6-5 to TRBJ2-7, with D perhaps matching TRBD1 or TRBD2 (5 bases each). The sequence was obtained from a human donor with multiple sclerosis. The CDR3 here is CASSYSITGTGYEQYF. CDR3 bases: TGTGCCAGCAGTTACTCGATTACCGGGACCGGCTACGAGCAGTACTTC.